This TCR beta chain was sequenced for a study of Ad26.COV2.S vaccination and SARS-CoV-2 variants. Measured with immunoSEQ multiplex PCR; TCRdb has only the in-frame clones, and not every one. The sample contains fewer than 400,000 clones, approximately 86% of which appear only once. V was shortened by 2 bases and J by 2 bases, with 12 bases between the two germline ends. The germline V gene has CDR1 SGHAT and CDR2 FQNNGV. The CDR3 covers 15 residues. The treatment here: over 15 received Ad26.COV2.S at low or high dose, single or two shots; several received placebo; per-sample allocation not given. All samples were drawn on day 63, counting from the first vaccine or placebo injection.

The sample here was peripheral blood, taken in a trial of Ad26.COV2.S vaccine versus placebo. This TCR was sampled from a person aged 18-65 years who received the Ad26.COV2.S COVID-19 vaccine or a placebo. The J gene is TRBJ2-5, the V gene TRBV11-2; the D gene is possibly TRBD1 (7 bases). The CDR3 protein is CASSLQGGGQETQYF. The CDR3 DNA reads TGTGCCAGCAGCTTACAGGGGGGAGGTCAAGAGACCCAGTACTTC.